Included here is one T cell receptor beta chain sequence, with context. The entry originates in a study of T cell responses to AZD1222 COVID-19 vaccine. Data came from immunoSEQ multiplex PCR; TCRdb stores just in-frame clones and leaves some out. The table shows 140,000 or so clones, with approximately 90% occurring only once. This specimen was peripheral blood, taken 28 days after the second AZD1222 dose. The sequence was collected from an adult who received the AZD1222 COVID-19 vaccine.

CDR3 amino acids: CASSHDVGEETQYF. The CDR3 DNA follows: TGTGCCAGCAGCCACGATGTGGGGGAAGAGACCCAGTACTTC. This chain links TRBV3-1 (or the pseudogene TRBV3-2) with TRBJ2-5, with D perhaps given as TRBD1 or TRBD2 (5 bases each). Germline CDR1 LGHDT, CDR2 YNNKEL (reference sequence). Trimming removed 3 bases at V and 3 bases at J, with 11 bases between. This CDR3 has 14 residues.